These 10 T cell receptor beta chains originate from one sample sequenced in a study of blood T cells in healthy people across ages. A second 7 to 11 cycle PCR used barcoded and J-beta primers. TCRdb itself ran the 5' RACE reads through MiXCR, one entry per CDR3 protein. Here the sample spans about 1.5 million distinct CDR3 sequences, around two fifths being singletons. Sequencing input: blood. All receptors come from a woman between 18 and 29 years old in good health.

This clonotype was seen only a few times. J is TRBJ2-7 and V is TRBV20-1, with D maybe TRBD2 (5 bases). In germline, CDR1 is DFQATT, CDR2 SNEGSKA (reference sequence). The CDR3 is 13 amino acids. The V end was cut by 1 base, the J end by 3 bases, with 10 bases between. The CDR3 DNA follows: TGCAGTGCTAGAGGTGAGGGCCACTACGAGCAGTACTTC. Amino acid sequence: CSARGEGHYEQYF.

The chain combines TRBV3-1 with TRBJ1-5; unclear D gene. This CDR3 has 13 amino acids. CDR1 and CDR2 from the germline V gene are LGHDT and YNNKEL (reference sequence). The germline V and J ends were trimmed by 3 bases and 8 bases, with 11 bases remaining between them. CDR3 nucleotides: TGTGCCAGCAGCCAGTTACAGTCCAAGCCCCAGCATTTT. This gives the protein CASSQLQSKPQHF.

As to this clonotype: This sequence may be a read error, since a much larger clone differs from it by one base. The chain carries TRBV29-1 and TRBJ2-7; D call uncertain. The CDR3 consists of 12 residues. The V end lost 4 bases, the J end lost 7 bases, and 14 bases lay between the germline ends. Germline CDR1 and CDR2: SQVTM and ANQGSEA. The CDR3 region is CSVGVVNNEQYF. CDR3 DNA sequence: TGCAGCGTTGGGGTCGTTAACAATGAGCAGTACTTC.

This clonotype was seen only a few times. This CDR3 is CARFYGTSTDTQYF. Here the CDR3 DNA reads TGCGCCAGGTTTTATGGGACTAGCACAGATACGCAGTATTTT. The rearrangement joins TRBV10-1 to TRBJ2-3, with D perhaps TRBD2 (6 bases). CDR1 is WNHNN and CDR2 is SYGVQD in the germline V gene (reference sequence). The ends were cut back, 9 bases at V and 0 bases at J, with 13 bases in the middle. There are 14 residues in the CDR3.

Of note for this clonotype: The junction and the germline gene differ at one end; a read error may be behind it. The CDR3 DNA is TGCGCCGGCAGCTCGCGCGGGACAGCGTTCCAAGAGACCCAGTACTTC. As protein: CAGSSRGTAFQETQYF. V usage is TRBV5-1 and J usage is TRBJ2-5; D possibly corresponds to TRBD1 (7 bases). This CDR3 has 16 residues. The germline V gene has CDR1 SGHRS and CDR2 YFSETQ.

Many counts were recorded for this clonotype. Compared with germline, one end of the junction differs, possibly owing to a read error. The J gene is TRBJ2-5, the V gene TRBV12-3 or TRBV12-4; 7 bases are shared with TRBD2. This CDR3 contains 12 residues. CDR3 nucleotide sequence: TGTGCCAGCAGTCTAGCGGTAGAGACCCAGTACTTC. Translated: CASSLAVETQYF.

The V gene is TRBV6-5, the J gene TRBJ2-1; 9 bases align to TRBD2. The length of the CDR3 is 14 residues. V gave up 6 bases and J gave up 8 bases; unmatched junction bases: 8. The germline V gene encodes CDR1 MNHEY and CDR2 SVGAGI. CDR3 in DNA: TGTGCCAGCAGAGGTAGCGGGAGAGGCGATGAGCAGTTCTTC. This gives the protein CASRGSGRGDEQFF.

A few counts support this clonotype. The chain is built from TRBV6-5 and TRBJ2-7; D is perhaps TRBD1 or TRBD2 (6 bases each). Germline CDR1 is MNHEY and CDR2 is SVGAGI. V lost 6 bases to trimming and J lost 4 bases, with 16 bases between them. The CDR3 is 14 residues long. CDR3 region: CASSGAGEVYEQYF. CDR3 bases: TGTGCCAGCAGCGGGGCAGGGGAGGTGTACGAGCAGTACTTC.

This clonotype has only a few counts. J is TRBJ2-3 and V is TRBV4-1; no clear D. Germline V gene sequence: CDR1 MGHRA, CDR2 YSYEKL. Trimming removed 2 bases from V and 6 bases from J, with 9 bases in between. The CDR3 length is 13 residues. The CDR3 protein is CASSQLPQDTQYF. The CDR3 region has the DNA TGCGCCAGCAGCCAACTCCCCCAGGATACGCAGTATTTT.

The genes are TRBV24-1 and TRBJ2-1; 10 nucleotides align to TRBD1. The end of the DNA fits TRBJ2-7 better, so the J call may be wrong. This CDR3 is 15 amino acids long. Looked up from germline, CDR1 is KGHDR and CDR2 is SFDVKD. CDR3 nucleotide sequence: TGTGCCACCAGTGAGACAGGGGGCGCCTACAATGAGCAGTACTTC. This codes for CATSETGGAYNEQYF.